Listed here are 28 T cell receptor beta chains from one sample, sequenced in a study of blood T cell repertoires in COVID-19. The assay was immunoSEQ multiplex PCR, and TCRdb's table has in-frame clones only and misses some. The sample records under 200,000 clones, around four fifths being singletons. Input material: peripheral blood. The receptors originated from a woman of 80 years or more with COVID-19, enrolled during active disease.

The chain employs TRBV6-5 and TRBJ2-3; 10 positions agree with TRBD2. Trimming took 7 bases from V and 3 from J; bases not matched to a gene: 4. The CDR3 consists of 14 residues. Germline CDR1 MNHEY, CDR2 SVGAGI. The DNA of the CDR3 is TGTGCCAGCACAAGCGGGGGGGAAACAGATACGCAGTATTTT. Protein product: CASTSGGETDTQYF.

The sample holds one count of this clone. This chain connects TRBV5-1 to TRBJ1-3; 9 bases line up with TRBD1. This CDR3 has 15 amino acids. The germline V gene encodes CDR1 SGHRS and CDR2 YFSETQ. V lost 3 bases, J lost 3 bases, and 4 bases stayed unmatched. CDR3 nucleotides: TGCGCCAGCAGCTGGGACAGGGAGGTTGGAAACACCATATATTTT. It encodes CASSWDREVGNTIYF.

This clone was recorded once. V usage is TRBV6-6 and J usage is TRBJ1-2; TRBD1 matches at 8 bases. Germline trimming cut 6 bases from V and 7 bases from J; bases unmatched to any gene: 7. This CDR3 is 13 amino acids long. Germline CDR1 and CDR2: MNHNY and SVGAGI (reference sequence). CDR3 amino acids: CASSRQGMSGYTF. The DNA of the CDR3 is TGTGCCAGCAGCCGACAGGGGATGAGTGGCTACACCTTC.

CDR3 sequence (DNA): TGTGCCAGCAGTGCATCCCGGGACAGGGGGTTGGGCTCACCCCTCCACTTT. Protein product: CASSASRDRGLGSPLHF. This chain links TRBV25-1 with TRBJ1-6; 11 bases line up with TRBD1. From germline, CDR1 is MGHDK and CDR2 SYGVNS. The CDR3 has 17 residues. With 4 bases clipped from V and 10 bases from J, the junction kept 12 bases outside the gene matches.

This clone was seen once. The CDR3 spells CASSPAGQGAEQFF. The CDR3 DNA reads TGTGCCAGCAGCCCGGCCGGACAGGGCGCTGAGCAGTTCTTC. The chain couples TRBV7-3 to TRBJ2-1; 8 positions agree with TRBD1. This CDR3 is 14 amino acids long. V gave up 5 bases and J gave up 9 bases; unmatched junction bases: 9. The germline V gene has CDR1 SGHTA and CDR2 FQGTGA.

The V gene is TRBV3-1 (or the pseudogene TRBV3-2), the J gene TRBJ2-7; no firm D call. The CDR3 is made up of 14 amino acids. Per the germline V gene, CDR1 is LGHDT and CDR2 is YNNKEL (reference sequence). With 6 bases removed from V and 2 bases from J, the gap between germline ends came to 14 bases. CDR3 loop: CASSHPGSTYEQYF. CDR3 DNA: TGTGCCAGCAGTCATCCCGGGTCCACCTACGAGCAGTACTTC.

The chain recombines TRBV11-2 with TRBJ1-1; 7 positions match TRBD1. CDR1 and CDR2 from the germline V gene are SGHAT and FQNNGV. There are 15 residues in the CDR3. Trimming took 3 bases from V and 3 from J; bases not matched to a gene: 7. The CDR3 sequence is CASSFLQGKDTEAFF. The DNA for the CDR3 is TGTGCCAGCAGCTTCCTACAGGGGAAGGACACTGAAGCTTTCTTT.

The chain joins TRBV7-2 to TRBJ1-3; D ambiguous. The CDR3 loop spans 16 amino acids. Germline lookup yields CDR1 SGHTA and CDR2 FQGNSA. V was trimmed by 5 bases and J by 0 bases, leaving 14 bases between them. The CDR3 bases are TGTGCCAGCAGCCCCGCCTCCGGTCCCTCTGGAAACACCATATATTTT. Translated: CASSPASGPSGNTIYF.

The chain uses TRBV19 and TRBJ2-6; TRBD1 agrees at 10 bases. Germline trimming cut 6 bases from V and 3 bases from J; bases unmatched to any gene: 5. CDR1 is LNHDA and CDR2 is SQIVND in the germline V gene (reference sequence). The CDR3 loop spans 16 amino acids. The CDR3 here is CASRGQGGFGANVLTF. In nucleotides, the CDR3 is TGTGCCAGTAGAGGACAGGGGGGATTTGGGGCCAACGTCCTGACTTTC. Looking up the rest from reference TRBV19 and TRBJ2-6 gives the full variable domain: DGGITQSPKYLFRKEGQNVTLSCEQNLNHDAMYWYRQDPGQGLRLIYYSQIVNDFQKGDIAEGYSVSREKKESFPLTVTSAQKNPTAFYLCASRGQGGFGANVLTFGAGSRLTVL.

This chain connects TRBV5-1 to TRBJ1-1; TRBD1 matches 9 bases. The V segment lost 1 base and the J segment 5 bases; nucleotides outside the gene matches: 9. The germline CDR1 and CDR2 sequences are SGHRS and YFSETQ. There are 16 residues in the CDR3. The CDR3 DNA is TGCGCCAGCAGCTTGACAGGGGGCGGTAGGCCTACTGAAGCTTTCTTT. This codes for CASSLTGGGRPTEAFF.

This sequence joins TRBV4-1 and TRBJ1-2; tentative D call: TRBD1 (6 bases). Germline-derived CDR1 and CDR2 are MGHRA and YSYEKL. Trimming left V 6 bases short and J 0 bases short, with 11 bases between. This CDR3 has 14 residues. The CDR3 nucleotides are TGCGCCAGCAGACCAGGGGCGACTAACTATGGCTACACCTTC. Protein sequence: CASRPGATNYGYTF.

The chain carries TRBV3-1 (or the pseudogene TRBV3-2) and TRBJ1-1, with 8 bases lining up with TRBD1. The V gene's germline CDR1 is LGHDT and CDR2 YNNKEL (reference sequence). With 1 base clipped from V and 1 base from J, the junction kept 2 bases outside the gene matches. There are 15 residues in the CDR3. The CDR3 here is CASSQGGTGNTEAFF. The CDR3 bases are TGTGCCAGCAGCCAAGGGGGGACAGGGAACACTGAAGCTTTCTTT.

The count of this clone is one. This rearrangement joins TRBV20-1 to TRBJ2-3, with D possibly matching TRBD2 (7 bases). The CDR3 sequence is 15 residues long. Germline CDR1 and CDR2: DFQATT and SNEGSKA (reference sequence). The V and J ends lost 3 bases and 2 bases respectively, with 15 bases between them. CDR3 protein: CSASLPRGPTDTQYF. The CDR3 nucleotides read TGCAGTGCTAGTCTGCCGCGGGGGCCCACAGATACGCAGTATTTT.

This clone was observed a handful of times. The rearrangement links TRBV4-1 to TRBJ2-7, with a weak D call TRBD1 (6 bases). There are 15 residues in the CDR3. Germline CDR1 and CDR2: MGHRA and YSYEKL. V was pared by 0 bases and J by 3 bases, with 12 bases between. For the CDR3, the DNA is TGCGCCAGCAGCCAAGAGTGGTCAGGGGTCTACGAGCAGTACTTC. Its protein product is CASSQEWSGVYEQYF.

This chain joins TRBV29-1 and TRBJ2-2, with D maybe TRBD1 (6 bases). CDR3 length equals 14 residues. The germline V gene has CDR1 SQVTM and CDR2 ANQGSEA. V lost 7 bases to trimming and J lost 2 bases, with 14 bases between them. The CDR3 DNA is TGCAGCGCCACTCTCGGGACAAACACCGGGGAGCTGTTTTTT. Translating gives CSATLGTNTGELFF.

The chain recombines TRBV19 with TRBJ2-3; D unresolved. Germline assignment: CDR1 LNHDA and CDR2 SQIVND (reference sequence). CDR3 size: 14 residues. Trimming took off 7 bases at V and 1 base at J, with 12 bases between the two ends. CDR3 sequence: CASKLAMGTDTQYF. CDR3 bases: TGTGCCAGTAAACTCGCAATGGGCACAGATACGCAGTATTTT.

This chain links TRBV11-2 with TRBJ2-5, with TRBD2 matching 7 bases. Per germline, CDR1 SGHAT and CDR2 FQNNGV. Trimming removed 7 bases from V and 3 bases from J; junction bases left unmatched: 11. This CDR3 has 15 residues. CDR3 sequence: CASILGASGEETQYF. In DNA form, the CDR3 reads TGTGCCAGCATCCTCGGGGCTAGCGGCGAAGAGACCCAGTACTTC. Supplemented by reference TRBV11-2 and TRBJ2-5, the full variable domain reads EAGVAQSPRYKIIEKRQSVAFWCNPISGHATLYWYQQILGQGPKLLIQFQNNGVVDDSQLPKDRFSAERLKGVDSTLKIQPAKLEDSAVYLCASILGASGEETQYFGPGTRLLVL.

The CDR3 DNA sequence: TGTGCCAGCAGTGAAGGGGAGCGTTCTGGAAACACCATATATTTT. It codes for CASSEGERSGNTIYF. V usage is TRBV2 and J usage is TRBJ1-3, with D hard to call. Germline V lookup: CDR1 SNHLY, CDR2 FYNNEI. This CDR3 has 15 amino acids. The ends were cut back, 1 base at V and 1 base at J, with 8 bases in the middle.

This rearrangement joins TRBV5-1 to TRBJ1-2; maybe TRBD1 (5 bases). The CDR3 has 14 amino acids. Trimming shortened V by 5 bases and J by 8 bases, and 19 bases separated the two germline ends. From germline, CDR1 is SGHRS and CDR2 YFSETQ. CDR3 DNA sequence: TGCGCCAGCAGTGGGAACTCCGGGGGTCACGGCTACACCTTC. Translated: CASSGNSGGHGYTF.

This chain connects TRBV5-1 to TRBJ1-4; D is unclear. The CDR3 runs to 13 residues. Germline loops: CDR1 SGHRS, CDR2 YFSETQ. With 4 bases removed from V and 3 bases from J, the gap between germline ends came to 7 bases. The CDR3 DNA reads TGCGCCAGCAGCCCGCCAGCTAATGAAAAACTGTTTTTT. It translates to CASSPPANEKLFF. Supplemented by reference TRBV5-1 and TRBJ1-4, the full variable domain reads KAGVTQTPRYLIKTRGQQVTLSCSPISGHRSVSWYQQTPGQGLQFLFEYFSETQRNKGNFPGRFSGRQFSNSRSEMNVSTLELGDSALYLCASSPPANEKLFFGSGTQLSVL.

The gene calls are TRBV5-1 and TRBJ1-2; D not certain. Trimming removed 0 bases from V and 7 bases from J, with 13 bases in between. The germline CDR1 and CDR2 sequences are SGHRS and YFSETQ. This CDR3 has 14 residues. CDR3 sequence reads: CASSLVPGEGGYTF. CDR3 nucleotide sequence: TGCGCCAGCAGCTTGGTGCCGGGCGAGGGTGGCTACACCTTC. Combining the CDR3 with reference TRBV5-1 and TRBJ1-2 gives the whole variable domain KAGVTQTPRYLIKTRGQQVTLSCSPISGHRSVSWYQQTPGQGLQFLFEYFSETQRNKGNFPGRFSGRQFSNSRSEMNVSTLELGDSALYLCASSLVPGEGGYTFGSGTRLTVV.

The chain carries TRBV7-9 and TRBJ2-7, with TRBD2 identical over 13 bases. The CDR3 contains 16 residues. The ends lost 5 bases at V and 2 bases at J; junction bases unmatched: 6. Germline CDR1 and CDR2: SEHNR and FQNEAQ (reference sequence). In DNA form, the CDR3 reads TGTGCCAGCAGCGCCCTAACTAGCGGGGGGGCCTACGAGCAGTACTTC. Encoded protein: CASSALTSGGAYEQYF.

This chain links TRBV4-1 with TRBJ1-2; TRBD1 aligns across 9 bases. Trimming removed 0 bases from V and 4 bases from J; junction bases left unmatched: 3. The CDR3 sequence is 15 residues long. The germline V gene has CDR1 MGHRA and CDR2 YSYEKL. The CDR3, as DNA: TGCGCCAGCAGCCAAGAGGCACAGGGGGCCTATGGCTACACCTTC. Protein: CASSQEAQGAYGYTF.

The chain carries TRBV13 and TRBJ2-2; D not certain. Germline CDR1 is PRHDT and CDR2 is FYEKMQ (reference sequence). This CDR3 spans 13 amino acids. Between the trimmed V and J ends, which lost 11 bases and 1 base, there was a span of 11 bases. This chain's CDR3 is CAVTRGNTGELFF. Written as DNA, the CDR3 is TGTGCCGTAACACGAGGGAACACCGGGGAGCTGTTTTTT. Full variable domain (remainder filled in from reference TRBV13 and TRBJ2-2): AAGVIQSPRHLIKEKRETATLKCYPIPRHDTVYWYQQGPGQDPQFLISFYEKMQSDKGSIPDRFSAQQFSDYHSELNMSSLELGDSALYFCAVTRGNTGELFFGEGSRLTVL.

The CDR3 reads CASSLNSPTQYF. In DNA, the CDR3 is TGTGCCAGCAGCTTAAACTCCCCTACGCAGTATTTT. The rearrangement joins TRBV11-2 to TRBJ2-3, with unresolved D. The CDR3 loop spans 12 amino acids. The germline V gene has CDR1 SGHAT and CDR2 FQNNGV. V was pared by 2 bases and J by 8 bases, with 8 bases between.

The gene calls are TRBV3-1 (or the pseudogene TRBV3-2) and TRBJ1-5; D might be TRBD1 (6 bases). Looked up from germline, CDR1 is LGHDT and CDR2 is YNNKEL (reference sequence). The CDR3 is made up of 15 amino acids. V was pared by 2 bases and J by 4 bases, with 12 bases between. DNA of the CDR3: TGTGCCAGCAGCCAAAACACAGGGCTAAATCAGCCCCAGCATTTT. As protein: CASSQNTGLNQPQHF.

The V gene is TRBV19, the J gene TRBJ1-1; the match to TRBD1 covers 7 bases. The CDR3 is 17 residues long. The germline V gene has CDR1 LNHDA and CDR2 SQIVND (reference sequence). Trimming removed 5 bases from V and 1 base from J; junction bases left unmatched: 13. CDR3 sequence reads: CASSPRTGETWNTEAFF. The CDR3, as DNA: TGTGCCAGTAGTCCCCGGACAGGCGAAACATGGAACACTGAAGCTTTCTTT.

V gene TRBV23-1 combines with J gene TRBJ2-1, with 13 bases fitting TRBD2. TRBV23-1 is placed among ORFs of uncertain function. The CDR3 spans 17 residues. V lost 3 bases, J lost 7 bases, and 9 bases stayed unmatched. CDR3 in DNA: TGCGCCAGCAGTCATCCGACTAGCGGGGGGTCGGTGAATGAGCAGTTCTTC. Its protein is CASSHPTSGGSVNEQFF.